This TCR beta chain was identified in a study of cytomegalovirus exposure and HLA in healthy donors. In the study overall: Unique TCRs numbering 75 million to 95 million, obtained from HLA-typed donors, made up an early data release. General study results and limits: It was 164 TCR beta chains that were listed as cytomegalovirus-associated. Three chains tied to CMV proved CMV antigen-specific in vitro.

There are a few counts of this clone. Its target is unknown. Unmatched junction bases numbered 7, after V lost 8 bases and J lost 10 bases. This CDR3 spans 12 amino acids. Germline V CDR1 and CDR2: LGHNA, YSLEER. Use of 60 Vbeta and 13 Jbeta primers characterized the PCR. The protocol was immunoSEQ multiplex PCR, while the TCRdb copy is restricted to in-frame clones and leaves out a portion. Of about 43,000 clones listed, roughly half are singletons. The sequence was collected from a man aged 60 to 69 in good health and CMV-seronegative. The sequenced material came from PBMCs. The gene calls are TRBV4-3 and TRBJ2-1; TRBD2 matches at 8 bases. The chain's CDR3 is CASPRGGIEQFF. CDR3 sequence (DNA): TGCGCCAGCCCTCGGGGGGGAATCGAGCAGTTCTTC.